This TCR beta chain was recorded in a study of Ad26.COV2.S vaccination and SARS-CoV-2 variants. The study, taken as a whole, reports: TCR breadth and depth analyses may have underestimated total T cell responses.

Only in-frame clones appear in the TCRdb table, and some are missing; sequencing was by immunoSEQ multiplex PCR. Of fewer than 500,000 clones listed, roughly 89% are singletons. The CDR3 contains 12 residues. Trimming removed 6 bases from V and 10 bases from J, with 13 bases in between. This clone was picked up one time. What it binds is unknown. Regarding treatment: approximately 18 received Ad26.COV2.S at low or high dose, single or two shots; a few received placebo; per-sample allocation not given. Day 63 after the first vaccine or placebo injection was the time point for sampling. An adult donor aged 18-55 years was enrolled in Boston. Its platform was an Ad26 vector, and its expressed antigen was Wuhan-strain SARS-CoV-2 spike.

The TCR was taken from a person aged 18-60 years who received the Ad26.COV2.S COVID-19 vaccine or a placebo. The sequencing used peripheral blood, collected in a trial of Ad26.COV2.S vaccine versus placebo. This chain links TRBV12-3 or TRBV12-4 with TRBJ1-5, with no clear D. CDR3 in DNA: TGTGCCAGCAGCCGAGCTGGTCCTCCCCAGCATTTT. Residues: CASSRAGPPQHF.